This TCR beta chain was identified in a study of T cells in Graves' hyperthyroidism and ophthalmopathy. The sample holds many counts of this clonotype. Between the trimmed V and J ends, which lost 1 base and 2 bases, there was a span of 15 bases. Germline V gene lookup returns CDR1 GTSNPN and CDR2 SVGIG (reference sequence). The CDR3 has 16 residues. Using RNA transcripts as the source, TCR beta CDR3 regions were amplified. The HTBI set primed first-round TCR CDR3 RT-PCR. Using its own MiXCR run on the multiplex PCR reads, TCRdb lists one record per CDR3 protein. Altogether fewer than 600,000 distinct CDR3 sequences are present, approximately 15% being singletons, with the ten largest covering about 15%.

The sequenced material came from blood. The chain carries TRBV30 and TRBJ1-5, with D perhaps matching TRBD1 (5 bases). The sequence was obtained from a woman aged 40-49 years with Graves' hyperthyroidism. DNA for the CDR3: TGTGCCTGGAGTGCAAAAACAGGTTACCGCAATCAGCCCCAGCATTTT. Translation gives CAWSAKTGYRNQPQHF.